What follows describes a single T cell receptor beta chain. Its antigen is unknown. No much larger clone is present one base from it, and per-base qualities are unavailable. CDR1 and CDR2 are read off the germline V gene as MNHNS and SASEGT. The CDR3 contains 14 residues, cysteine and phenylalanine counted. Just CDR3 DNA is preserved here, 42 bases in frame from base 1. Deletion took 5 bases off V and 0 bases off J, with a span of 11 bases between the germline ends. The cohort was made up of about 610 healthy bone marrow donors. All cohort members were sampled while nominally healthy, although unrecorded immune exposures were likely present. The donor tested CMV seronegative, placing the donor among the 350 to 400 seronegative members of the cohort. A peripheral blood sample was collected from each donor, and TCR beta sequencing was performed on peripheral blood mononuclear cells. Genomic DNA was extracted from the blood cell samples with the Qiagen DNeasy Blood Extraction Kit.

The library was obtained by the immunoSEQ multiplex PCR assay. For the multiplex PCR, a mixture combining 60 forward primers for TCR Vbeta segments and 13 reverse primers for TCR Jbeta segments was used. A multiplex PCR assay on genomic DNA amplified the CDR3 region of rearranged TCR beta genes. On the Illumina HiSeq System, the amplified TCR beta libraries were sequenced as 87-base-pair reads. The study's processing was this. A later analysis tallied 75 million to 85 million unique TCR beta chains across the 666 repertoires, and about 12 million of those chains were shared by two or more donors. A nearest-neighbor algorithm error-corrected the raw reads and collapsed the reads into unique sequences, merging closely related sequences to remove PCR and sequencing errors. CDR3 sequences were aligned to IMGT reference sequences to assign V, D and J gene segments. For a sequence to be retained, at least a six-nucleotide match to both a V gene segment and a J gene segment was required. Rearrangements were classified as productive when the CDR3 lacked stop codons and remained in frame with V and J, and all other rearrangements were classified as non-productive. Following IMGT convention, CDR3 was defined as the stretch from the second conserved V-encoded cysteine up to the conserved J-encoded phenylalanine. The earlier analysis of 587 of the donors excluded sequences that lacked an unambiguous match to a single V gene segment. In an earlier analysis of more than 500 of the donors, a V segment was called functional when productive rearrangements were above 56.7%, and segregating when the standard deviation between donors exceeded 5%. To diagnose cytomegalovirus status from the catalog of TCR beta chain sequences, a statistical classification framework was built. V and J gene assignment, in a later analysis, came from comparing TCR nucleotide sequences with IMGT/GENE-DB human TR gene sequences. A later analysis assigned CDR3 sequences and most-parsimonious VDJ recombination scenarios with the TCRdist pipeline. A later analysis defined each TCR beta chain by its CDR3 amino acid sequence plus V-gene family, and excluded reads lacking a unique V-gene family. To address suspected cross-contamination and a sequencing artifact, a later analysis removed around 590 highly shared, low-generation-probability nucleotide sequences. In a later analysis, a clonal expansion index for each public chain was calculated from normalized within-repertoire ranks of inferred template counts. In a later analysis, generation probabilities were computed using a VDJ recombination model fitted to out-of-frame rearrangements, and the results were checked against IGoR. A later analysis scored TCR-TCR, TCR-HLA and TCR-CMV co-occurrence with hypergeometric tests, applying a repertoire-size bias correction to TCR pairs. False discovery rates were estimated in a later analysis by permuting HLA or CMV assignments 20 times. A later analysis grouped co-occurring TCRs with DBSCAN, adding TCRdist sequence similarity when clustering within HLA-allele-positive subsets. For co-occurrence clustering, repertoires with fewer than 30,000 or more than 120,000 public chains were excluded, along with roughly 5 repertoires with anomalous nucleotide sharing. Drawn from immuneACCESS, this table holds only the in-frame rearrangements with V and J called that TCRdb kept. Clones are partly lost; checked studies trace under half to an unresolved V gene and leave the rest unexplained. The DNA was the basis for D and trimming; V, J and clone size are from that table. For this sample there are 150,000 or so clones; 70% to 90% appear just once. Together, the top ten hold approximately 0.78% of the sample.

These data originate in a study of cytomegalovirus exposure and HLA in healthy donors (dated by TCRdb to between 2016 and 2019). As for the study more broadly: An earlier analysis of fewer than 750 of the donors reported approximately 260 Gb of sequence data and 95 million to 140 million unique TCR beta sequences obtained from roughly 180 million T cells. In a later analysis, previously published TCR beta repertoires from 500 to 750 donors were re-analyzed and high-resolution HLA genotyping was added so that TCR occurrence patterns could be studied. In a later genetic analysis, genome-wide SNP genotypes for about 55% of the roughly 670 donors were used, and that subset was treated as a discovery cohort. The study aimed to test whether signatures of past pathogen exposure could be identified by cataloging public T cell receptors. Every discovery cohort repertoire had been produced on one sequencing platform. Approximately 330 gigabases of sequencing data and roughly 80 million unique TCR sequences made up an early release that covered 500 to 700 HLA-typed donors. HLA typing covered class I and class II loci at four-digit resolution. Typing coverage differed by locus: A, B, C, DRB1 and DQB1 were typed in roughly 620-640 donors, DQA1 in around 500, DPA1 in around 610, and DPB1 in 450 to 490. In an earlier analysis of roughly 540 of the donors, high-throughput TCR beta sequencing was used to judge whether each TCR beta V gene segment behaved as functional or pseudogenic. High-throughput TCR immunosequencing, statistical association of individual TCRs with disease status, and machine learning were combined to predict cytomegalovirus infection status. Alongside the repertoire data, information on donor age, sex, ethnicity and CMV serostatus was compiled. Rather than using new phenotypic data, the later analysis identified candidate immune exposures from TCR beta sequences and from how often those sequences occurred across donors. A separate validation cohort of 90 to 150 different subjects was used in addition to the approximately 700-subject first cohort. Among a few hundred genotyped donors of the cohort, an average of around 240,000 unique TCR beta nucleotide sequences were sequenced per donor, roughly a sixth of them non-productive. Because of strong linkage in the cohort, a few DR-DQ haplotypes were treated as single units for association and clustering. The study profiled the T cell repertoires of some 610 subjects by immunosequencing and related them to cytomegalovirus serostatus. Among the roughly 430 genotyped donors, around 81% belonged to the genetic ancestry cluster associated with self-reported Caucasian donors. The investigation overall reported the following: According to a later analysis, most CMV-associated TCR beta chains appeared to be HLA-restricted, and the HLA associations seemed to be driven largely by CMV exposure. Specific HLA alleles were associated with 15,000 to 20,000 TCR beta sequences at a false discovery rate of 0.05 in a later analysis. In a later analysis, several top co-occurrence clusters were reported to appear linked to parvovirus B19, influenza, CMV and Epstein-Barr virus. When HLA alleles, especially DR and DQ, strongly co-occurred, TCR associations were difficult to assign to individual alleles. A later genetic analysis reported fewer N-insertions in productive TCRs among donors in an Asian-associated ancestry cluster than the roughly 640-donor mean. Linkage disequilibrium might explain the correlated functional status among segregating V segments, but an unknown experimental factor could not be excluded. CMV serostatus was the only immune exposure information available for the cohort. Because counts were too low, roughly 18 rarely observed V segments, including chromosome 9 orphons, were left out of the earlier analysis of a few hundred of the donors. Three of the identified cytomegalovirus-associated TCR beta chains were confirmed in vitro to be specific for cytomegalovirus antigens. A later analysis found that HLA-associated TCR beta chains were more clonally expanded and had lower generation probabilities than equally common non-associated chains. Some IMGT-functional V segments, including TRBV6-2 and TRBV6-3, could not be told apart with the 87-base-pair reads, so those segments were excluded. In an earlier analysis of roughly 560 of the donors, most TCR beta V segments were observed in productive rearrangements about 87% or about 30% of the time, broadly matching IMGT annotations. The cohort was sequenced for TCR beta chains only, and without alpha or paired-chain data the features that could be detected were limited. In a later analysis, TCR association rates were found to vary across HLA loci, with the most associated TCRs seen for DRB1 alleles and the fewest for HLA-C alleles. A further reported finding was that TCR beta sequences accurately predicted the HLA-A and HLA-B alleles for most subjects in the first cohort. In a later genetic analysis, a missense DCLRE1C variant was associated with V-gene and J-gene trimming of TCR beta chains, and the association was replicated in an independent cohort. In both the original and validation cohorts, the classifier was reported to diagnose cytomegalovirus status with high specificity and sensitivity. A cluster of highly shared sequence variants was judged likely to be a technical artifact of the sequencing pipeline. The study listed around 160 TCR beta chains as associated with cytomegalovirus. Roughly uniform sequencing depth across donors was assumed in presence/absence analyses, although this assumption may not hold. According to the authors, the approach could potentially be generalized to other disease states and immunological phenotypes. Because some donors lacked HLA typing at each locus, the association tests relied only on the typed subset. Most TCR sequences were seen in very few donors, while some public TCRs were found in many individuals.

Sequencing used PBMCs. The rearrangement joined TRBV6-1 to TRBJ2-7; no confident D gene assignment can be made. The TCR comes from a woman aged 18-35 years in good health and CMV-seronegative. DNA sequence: TGTGCCAGCAGTTCCTATCACCCCTCCTACGAGCAGTACTTC. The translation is CASSSYHPSYEQYF.